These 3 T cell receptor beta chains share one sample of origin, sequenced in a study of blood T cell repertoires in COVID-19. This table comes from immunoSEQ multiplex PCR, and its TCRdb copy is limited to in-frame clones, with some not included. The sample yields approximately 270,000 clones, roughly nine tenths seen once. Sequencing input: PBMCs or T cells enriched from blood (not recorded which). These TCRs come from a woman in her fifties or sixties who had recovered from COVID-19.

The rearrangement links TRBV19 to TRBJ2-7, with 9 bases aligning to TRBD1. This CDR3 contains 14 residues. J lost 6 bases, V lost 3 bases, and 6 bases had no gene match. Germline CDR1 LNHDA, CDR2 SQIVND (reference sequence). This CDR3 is CASSIAGQGPEQYF. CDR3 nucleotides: TGTGCCAGTAGTATTGCGGGACAGGGTCCCGAGCAGTACTTC.

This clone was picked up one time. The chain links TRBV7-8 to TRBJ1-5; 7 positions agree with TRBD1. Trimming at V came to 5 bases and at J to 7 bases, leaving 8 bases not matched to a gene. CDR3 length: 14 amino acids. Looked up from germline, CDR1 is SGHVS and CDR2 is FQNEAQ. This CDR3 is CASSKDRVEQPQHF. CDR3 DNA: TGTGCCAGCAGCAAAGACAGGGTGGAGCAGCCCCAGCATTTT.

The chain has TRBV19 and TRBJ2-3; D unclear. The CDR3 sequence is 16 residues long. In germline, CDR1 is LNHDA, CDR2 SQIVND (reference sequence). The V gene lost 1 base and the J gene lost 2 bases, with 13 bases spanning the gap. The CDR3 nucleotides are TGTGCCAGTAGTATAGCTGTGGCAGAATTCACAGATACGCAGTATTTT. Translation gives CASSIAVAEFTDTQYF.